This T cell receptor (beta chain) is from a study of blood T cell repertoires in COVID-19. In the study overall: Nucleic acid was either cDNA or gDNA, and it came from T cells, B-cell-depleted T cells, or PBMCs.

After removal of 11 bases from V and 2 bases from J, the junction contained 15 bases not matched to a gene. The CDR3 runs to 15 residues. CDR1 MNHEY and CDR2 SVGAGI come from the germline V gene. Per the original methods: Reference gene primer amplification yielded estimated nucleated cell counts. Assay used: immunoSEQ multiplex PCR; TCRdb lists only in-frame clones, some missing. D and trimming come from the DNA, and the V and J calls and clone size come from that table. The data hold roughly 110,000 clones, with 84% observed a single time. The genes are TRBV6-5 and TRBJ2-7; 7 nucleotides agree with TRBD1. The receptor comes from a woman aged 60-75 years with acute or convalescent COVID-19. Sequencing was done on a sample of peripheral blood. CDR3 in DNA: TGTGCCGCAGGACGAATGCCCGGGACAGCCTACGAGCAGTACTTC. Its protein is CAAGRMPGTAYEQYF.